One sample yielded the 15 T cell receptor beta chains listed below, sequenced in a study of tissue T cells after allogeneic stem cell transplantation. Profiling relied on immunoSEQ multiplex PCR, and the TCRdb table lists in-frame clones only, not all of them. The profile shows a few thousand clones, roughly half of them singletons. Time point reported: mouse harvest day 7 after allogeneic transplant. Mouse grafts combined 10^7 T-cell-depleted bone marrow cells with 10^6 splenic CD5+ T cells. Specimen: gut tissue. The source of these receptors is a female BALB/c mouse given C57BL/6 T cells with graft-versus-host disease after an allogeneic hematopoietic cell transplant.

Turning to this clone: Gene names refer to mouse genes. The sequence runs out 1 residue before the end of the CDR3; the remainder is reconstructed from the germline J gene. The chain joins TRBV12-2 to TRBJ2-2; TRBD2 aligns across 7 bases. V trimming: 0 bases; J trimming: 1 base; junction bases outside the gene matches: 1. CDR1 and CDR2 from the germline V gene are SGHLS and HYDKME. CDR3 size: 15 residues. The DNA read from the CDR3 is TGTGCCAGCTCTCTCGGGGGGGAAAACACCGGGCAGCTCTAC. This codes for CASSLGGENTGQLY. The whole CDR3 region reads CASSLGGENTGQLYF.

Comments on this clone: The gene names given are mouse names. The CDR3 end is not reached by the read, which stops 1 residue before it; the germline J gene fills it in. The genes are TRBV26 and TRBJ1-6; D may be TRBD1 (5 bases). TRBJ1-6 qualifies as an ORF whose function is uncertain. V was clipped by 5 bases and J by 4 bases, with 6 bases between them. The CDR3 totals 13 residues. From germline, CDR1 is KGHPV and CDR2 FQNQEV (reference sequence). CDR3 DNA (partial): TGTGCCAGCAGTTCAGGGTATAATTCGCCCCTCTAC. This gives the protein CASSSGYNSPLY. The entire CDR3 is CASSSGYNSPLYF.

This clone was counted between two and nine times. The genes are named according to mouse. Read coverage stops 1 residue before the CDR3 terminus; the germline J gene supplies the remainder. The chain has TRBV26 and TRBJ1-2, with 7 bases aligning to TRBD1. The CDR3 is 13 residues long. The V gene's germline CDR1 is KGHPV and CDR2 FQNQEV (reference sequence). After removal of 4 bases from V and 4 bases from J, the junction contained 3 bases not matched to a gene. Partial CDR3 DNA: TGTGCCAGCAGTCGGGACAGCGGCTCCGACTACACC. Encoded protein: CASSRDSGSDYT. Given in full, the CDR3 is CASSRDSGSDYTF.

On this clone: The germline and genes are mouse ones. Sequencing ends 1 residue short of the CDR3 end; the germline J gene provides the rest. The V and J genes are TRBV26 and TRBJ1-5, with 7 bases lining up with TRBD1. V shed 4 bases, J shed 2 bases, and the junction held 2 bases outside the gene matches. Looked up from germline, CDR1 is KGHPV and CDR2 is FQNQEV (reference sequence). The CDR3 runs 14 residues. The DNA read from the CDR3 is TGTGCCAGCAGTCCAGACAGGGACAACCAGGCTCCGCTT. As protein: CASSPDRDNQAPL. The CDR3 reads in full as CASSPDRDNQAPLF.

Only a few counts were recorded for this clone. Gene names are the mouse ones. The read ends 1 residue before the CDR3 terminus; that terminus is restored from the germline J gene. V is TRBV26 and J is TRBJ2-5; 8 bases fit TRBD2. V was clipped by 2 bases and J by 2 bases; unmatched bases: 6. This CDR3 has 16 amino acids. In germline, CDR1 is KGHPV, CDR2 FQNQEV (reference sequence). Partial CDR3 DNA: TGTGCCAGCAGTCTGGGGGGGGCGCGGGCCCAAGACACCCAGTAC. Amino acid sequence: CASSLGGARAQDTQY. The full CDR3 reads CASSLGGARAQDTQYF. Filled out from reference TRBV26 and TRBJ2-5, the complete variable domain reads NSKVIQTPRYLVKGQGQKAKMRCIPEKGHPVVFWYQQNKNNEFKFLINFQNQEVLQQIDMTEKRFSAECPSNSPCSLEIQSSEAGDSALYLCASSLGGARAQDTQYFGPGTRLLVL.

As to this clone: Each gene name is a mouse one. The CDR3 extends 1 residue past the end of the read, so its final part is completed from the germline J gene. V is TRBV14 and J is TRBJ2-7; 7 nucleotides match TRBD2. J was trimmed by 2 bases and V by 2 bases; bases with no gene match: 4. The CDR3 is made up of 14 amino acids. Germline V CDR1 and CDR2: SGHDT, FRDEAV. The DNA read from the CDR3 is TGTGCCAGCAGTTTGGCCTGGGGGACCTATGAACAGTAC. Translated: CASSLAWGTYEQY. The complete CDR3 sequence is CASSLAWGTYEQYF.

This clone was seen a few times. Gene names denote mouse genes. Coverage ceases 1 residue before the CDR3 finishes, and the germline J gene fills in the end. The V and J genes are TRBV3 and TRBJ2-5; 9 bases align to TRBD1. V trimming: 1 base; J trimming: 6 bases; junction bases outside the gene matches: 2. Germline lookup yields CDR1 SNHLY and CDR2 FYNGKV (reference sequence). The CDR3 runs 14 residues. This chain's CDR3 is CASSLGTGVDTQYF. CDR3 DNA (partial): TGTGCCAGCAGCTTAGGGACAGGGGTGGACACCCAGTAC.

On this clone itself: All gene names here are mouse names. The CDR3 end falls 1 residue outside the read, so it is completed with the germline J gene. This chain links TRBV16 with TRBJ1-2, with no clear D. Trimming removed 2 bases from V and 0 bases from J, with 4 bases in between. Germline values: CDR1 SGHSA, CDR2 FRNQAP. The CDR3 is made up of 13 amino acids. The CDR3 here is CASSLTTNSDYTF. The CDR3 bases that were read are TGTGCAAGCAGCTTAACAACAAACTCCGACTACACC.

Comment on this clone: Gene names follow the mouse nomenclature. The read stops 1 residue short of the end of the CDR3; the missing end is completed from the germline J gene. Other DNA sequences in this sample translate to the same CDR3. The chain uses TRBV23 and TRBJ1-6; the listed D gene, TRBD1, was not tested against the DNA. TRBJ1-6 is an ORF, and what it does is uncertain. Germline V lookup: CDR1 KGHTA, CDR2 FQNQQP. The CDR3 covers 15 residues. The part of the CDR3 DNA that was read is TGCTCCAGCGCGACAGGGGTTTCCTATAATTCGCCCCTCTAC. It yields the protein CSSATGVSYNSPLY. Given in full, the CDR3 is CSSATGVSYNSPLYF.

About this clone: Gene names and germline match the mouse. The read ends 1 residue before the CDR3 terminus; that terminus is restored from the germline J gene. The chain carries TRBV23 and TRBJ2-5; the table gives TRBD1 as D, unverified against the DNA. Germline CDR1 reads KGHTA; CDR2 reads FQNQQP. This CDR3 region has 15 residues. The part of the CDR3 DNA that was read is TGCTCCAGCAGTCAATCGCCAGGGGGCCAAGACACCCAGTAC. The encoded protein is CSSSQSPGGQDTQY. Given in full, the CDR3 is CSSSQSPGGQDTQYF.

As to this clone: The genes are named according to mouse. The CDR3 goes on 1 residue after the read ends, and that part is filled in from the germline J gene. The genes are TRBV24 and TRBJ2-1, with TRBD1 as a possible D gene (6 bases). CDR3 length: 14 amino acids. Germline V CDR1 and CDR2: KGHTA, FRNEEI. Trimming took off 3 bases at V and 4 bases at J, with 10 bases between the two ends. CDR3: CASSLPGQYAEQFF. The part of the CDR3 DNA that was read is TGTGCCAGCAGTCTTCCGGGACAATATGCTGAGCAGTTC.

With regard to this clone: The germline and genes are mouse ones. The CDR3 is cut off 1 residue early in the read; its end comes from the germline J gene. This chain links TRBV26 with TRBJ2-2, with 11 bases fitting TRBD1. With 6 bases clipped from V and 4 bases from J, the junction kept 7 bases outside the gene matches. Germline V CDR1 and CDR2: KGHPV, FQNQEV (reference sequence). CDR3 length: 16 residues. This chain's CDR3 is CASRLGTGGGTGQLYF. The sequenced part of the CDR3 DNA is TGTGCCAGCAGGCTCGGGACAGGGGGGGGCACCGGGCAGCTCTAC.

Note on this clone: The genes are named according to mouse. The read terminates 1 residue ahead of where the CDR3 ends, so the germline J gene completes it. V and J are TRBV26 and TRBJ1-1, with 7 bases matching TRBD1. With 6 bases clipped from V and 0 bases from J, the junction kept 4 bases outside the gene matches. The CDR3 extends over 14 amino acids. CDR1 KGHPV and CDR2 FQNQEV come from the germline V gene (reference sequence). Partial CDR3 DNA: TGTGCCAGCAGGCCGGGACAGTCAAACACAGAAGTCTTC. Translating gives CASRPGQSNTEVF. The CDR3 reads in full as CASRPGQSNTEVFF.

This clone was seen a few times. Germline and genes: mouse. The missing CDR3 end, 1 residue past where the read stops, is filled in from the germline J gene. The chain has TRBV26 and TRBJ2-1, with D perhaps given as TRBD1 or TRBD2 (5 bases each). Per the germline V gene, CDR1 is KGHPV and CDR2 is FQNQEV (reference sequence). The CDR3 sequence is 13 residues long. V gave up 4 bases and J gave up 3 bases, with 7 bases separating them. The sequenced CDR3 bases are TGTGCCAGCAGTCAAGGGGCCTATGCTGAGCAGTTC. Protein product: CASSQGAYAEQF. The whole CDR3 protein is CASSQGAYAEQFF.

This clone showed up just a few times. These gene names are mouse names. Read sequence stops 1 residue before the CDR3 end, and the germline J gene provides the missing end. This rearrangement joins TRBV26 to TRBJ2-7; 7 bases fit TRBD2. CDR1 is KGHPV, CDR2 FQNQEV, per germline (reference sequence). CDR3 length: 15 residues. Losses at the gene ends were 0 bases for V and 1 base for J; bases not matched to a gene: 3. CDR3 protein: CASSLSLGVSYEQYF. The part of the CDR3 DNA that was read is TGTGCCAGCAGTCTGTCGCTGGGGGTATCCTATGAACAGTAC.